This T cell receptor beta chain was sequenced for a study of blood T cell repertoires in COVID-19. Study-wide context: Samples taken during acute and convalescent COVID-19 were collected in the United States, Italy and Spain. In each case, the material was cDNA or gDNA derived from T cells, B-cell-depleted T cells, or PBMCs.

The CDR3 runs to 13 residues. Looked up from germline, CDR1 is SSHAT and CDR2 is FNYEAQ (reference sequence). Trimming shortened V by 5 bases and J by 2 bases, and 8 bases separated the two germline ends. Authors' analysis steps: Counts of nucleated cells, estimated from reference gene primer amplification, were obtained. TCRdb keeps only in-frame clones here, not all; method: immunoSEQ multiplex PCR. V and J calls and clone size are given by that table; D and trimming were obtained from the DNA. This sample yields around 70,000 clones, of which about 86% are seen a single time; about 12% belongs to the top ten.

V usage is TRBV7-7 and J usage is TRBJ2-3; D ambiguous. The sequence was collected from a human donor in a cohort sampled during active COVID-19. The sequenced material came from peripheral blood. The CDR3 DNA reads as TGTGCCAGCAGCCGCGACTTCACAGATACGCAGTATTTT. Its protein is CASSRDFTDTQYF.